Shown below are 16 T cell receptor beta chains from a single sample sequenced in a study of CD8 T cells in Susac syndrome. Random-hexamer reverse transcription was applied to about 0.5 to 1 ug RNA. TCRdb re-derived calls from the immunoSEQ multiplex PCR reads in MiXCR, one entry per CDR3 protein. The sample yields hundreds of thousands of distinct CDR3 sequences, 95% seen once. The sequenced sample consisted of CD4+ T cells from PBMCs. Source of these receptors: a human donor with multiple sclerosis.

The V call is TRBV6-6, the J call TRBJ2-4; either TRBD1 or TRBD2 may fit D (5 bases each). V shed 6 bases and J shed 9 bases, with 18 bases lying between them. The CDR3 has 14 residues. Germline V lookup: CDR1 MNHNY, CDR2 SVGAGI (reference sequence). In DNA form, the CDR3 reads TGTGCCAGCAGCCAAGGACTGGCCCAGGGCATTCAGTACTTC. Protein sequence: CASSQGLAQGIQYF.

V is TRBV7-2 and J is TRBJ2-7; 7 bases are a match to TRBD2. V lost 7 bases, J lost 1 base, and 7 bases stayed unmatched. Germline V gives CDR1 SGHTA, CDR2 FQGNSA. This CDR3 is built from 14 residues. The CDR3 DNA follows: TGTGCCAGCAACCTCGCGCGGGAGTCCTACGAGCAGTACTTC. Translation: CASNLARESYEQYF.

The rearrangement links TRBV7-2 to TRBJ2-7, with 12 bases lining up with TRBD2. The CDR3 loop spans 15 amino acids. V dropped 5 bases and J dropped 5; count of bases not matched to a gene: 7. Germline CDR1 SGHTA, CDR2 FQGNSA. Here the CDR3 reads CASSPTSGRIHEQYF. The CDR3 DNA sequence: TGTGCCAGCAGCCCGACTAGCGGGAGAATCCACGAGCAGTACTTC.

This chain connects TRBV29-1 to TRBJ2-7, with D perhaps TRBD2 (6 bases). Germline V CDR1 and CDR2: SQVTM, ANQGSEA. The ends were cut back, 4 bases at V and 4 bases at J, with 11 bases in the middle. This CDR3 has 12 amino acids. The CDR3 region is CSVVPAGYEQYF. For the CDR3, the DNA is TGCAGCGTTGTCCCAGCGGGTTACGAGCAGTACTTC.

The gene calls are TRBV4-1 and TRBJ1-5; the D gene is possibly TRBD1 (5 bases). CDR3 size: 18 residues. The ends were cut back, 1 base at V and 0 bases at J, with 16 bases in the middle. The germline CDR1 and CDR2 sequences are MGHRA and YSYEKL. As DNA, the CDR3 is TGCGCCAGCAGCCAAGTCCAGGGCGCCGGGTATAGCAATCAGCCCCAGCATTTT. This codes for CASSQVQGAGYSNQPQHF.

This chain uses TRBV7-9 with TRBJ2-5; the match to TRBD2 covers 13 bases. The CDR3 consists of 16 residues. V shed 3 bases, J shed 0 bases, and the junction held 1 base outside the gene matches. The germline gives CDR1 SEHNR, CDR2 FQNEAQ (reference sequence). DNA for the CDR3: TGTGCCAGCAGCTTCGGGACTAGCGGGAACCAAGAGACCCAGTACTTC. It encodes CASSFGTSGNQETQYF. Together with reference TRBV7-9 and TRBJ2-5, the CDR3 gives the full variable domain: DTGVSQNPRHKITKRGQNVTFRCDPISEHNRLYWYRQTLGQGPEFLTYFQNEAQLEKSRLLSDRFSAERPKGSFSTLEIQRTEQGDSAMYLCASSFGTSGNQETQYFGPGTRLLVL.

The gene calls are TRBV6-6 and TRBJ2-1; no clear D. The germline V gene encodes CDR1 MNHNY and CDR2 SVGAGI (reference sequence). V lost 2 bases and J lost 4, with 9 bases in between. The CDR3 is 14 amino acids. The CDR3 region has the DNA TGTGCCAGCAGTTACCGTCAGGTATACAATGAGCAGTTCTTC. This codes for CASSYRQVYNEQFF.

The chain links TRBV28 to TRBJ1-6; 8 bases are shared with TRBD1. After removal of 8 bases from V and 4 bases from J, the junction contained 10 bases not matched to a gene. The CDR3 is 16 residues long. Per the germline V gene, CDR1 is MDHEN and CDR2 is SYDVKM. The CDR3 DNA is TGTGCCAGCCGCATCCTCGGACAGGGTTATAATTCACCCCTCCACTTT. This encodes CASRILGQGYNSPLHF.

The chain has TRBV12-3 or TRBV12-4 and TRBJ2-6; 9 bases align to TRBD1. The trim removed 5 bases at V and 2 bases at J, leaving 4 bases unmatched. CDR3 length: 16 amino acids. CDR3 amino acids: CASSGTGLAGANVLTF. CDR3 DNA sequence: TGTGCCAGCAGTGGGACAGGGTTGGCTGGGGCCAACGTCCTGACTTTC.

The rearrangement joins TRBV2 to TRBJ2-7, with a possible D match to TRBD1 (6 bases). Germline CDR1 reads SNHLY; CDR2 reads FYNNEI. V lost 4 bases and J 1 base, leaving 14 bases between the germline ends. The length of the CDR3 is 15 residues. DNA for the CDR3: TGTGCCAGCAGTGTAGGACAGAGCTTTTCCTACGAGCAGTACTTC. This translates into CASSVGQSFSYEQYF.

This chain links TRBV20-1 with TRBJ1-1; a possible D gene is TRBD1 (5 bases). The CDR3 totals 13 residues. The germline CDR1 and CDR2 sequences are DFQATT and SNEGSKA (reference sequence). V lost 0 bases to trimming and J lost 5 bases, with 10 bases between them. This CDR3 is CSARDPGKTEAFF. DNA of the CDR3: TGCAGTGCTAGAGATCCAGGGAAAACTGAAGCTTTCTTT.

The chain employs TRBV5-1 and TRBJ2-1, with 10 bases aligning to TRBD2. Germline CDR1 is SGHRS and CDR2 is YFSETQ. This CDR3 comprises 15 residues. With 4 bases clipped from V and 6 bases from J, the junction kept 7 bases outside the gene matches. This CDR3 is CASSDGTSATNEQFF. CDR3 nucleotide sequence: TGCGCCAGCAGCGACGGGACTAGCGCAACCAATGAGCAGTTCTTC. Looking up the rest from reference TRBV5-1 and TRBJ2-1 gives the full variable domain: KAGVTQTPRYLIKTRGQQVTLSCSPISGHRSVSWYQQTPGQGLQFLFEYFSETQRNKGNFPGRFSGRQFSNSRSEMNVSTLELGDSALYLCASSDGTSATNEQFFGPGTRLTVL.

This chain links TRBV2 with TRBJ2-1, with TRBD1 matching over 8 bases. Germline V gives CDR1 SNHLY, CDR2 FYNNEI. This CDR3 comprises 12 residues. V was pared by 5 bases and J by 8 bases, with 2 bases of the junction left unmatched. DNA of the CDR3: TGTGCCAGCAGTTCGACAGGGGATGAGCAGTTCTTC. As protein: CASSSTGDEQFF. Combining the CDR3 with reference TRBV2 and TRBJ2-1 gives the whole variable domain EPEVTQTPSHQVTQMGQEVILRCVPISNHLYFYWYRQILGQKVEFLVSFYNNEISEKSEIFDDQFSVERPDGSNFTLKIRSTKLEDSAMYFCASSSTGDEQFFGPGTRLTVL.

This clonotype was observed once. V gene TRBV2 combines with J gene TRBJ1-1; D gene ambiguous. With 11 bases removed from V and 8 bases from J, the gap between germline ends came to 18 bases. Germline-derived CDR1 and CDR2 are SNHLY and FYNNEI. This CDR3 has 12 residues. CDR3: CAARDGRVEAFF. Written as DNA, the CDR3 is TGTGCCGCTCGGGATGGGAGGGTAGAAGCTTTCTTT.

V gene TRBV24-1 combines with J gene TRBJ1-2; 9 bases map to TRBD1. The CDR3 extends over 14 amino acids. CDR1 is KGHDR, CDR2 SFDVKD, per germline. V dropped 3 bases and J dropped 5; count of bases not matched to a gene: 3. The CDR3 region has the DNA TGTGCCACCAGTGATCCGGACAGGGGTTATGGCTACACCTTC. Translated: CATSDPDRGYGYTF.

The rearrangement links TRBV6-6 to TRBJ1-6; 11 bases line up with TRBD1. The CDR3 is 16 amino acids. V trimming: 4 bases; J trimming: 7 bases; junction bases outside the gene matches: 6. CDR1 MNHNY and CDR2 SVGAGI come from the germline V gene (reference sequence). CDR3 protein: CASSSGQGALNSPLHF. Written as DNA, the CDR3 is TGTGCCAGCAGTTCTGGACAGGGGGCGTTGAATTCACCCCTCCACTTT.